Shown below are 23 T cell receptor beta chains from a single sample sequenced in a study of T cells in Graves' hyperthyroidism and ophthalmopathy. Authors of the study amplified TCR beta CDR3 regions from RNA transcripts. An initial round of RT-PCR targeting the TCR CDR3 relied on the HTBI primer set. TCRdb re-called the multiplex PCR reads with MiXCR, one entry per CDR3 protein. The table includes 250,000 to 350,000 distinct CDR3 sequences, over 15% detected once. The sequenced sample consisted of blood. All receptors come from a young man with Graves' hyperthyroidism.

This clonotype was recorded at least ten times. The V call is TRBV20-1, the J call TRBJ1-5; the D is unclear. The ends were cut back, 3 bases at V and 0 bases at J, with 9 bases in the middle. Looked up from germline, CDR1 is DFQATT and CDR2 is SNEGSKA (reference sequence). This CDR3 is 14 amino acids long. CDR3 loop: CSASGPTSNQPQHF. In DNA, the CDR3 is TGCAGTGCTAGCGGGCCAACTAGCAATCAGCCCCAGCATTTT.

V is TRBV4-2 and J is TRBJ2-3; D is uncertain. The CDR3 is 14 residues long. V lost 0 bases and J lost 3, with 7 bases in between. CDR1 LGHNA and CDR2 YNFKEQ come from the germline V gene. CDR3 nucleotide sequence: TGTGCCAGCAGCCAAGAGTTCTTGACAGATACGCAGTATTTT. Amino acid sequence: CASSQEFLTDTQYF.

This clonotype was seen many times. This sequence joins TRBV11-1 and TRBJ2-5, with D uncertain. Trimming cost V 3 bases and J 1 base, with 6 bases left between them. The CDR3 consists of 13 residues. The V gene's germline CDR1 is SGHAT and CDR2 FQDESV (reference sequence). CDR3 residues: CASSFHTQETQYF. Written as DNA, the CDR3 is TGTGCCAGCAGCTTCCACACCCAAGAGACCCAGTACTTC.

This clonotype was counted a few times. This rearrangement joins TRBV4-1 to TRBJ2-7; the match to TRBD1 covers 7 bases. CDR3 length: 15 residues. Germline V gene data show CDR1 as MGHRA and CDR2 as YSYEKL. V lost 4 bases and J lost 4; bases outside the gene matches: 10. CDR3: CASSPNRDSAYEQYF. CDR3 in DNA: TGCGCCAGCAGCCCGAACCGGGACAGCGCTTACGAGCAGTACTTC.

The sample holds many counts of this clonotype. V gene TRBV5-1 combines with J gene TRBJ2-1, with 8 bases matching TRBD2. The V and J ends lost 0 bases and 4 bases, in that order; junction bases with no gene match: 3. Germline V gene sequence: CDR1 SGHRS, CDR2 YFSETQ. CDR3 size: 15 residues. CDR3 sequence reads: CASSLERGTYNEQFF. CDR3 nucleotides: TGCGCCAGCAGCTTGGAGCGGGGGACATACAATGAGCAGTTCTTC.

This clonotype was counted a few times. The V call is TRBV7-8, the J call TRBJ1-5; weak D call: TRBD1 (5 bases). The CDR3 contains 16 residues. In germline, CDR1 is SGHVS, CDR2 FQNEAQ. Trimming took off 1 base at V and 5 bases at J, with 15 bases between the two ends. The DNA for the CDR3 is TGTGCCAGCAGCTTAGAATTCGGGACCGGCGATCAGCCCCAGCATTTT. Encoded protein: CASSLEFGTGDQPQHF.

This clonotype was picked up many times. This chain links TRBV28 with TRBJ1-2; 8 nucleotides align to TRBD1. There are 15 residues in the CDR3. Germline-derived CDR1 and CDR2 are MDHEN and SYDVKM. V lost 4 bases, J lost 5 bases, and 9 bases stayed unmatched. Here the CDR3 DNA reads TGTGCCAGCAGTTGGGGAGGACAGGGAAGATATGGCTACACCTTC. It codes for CASSWGGQGRYGYTF.

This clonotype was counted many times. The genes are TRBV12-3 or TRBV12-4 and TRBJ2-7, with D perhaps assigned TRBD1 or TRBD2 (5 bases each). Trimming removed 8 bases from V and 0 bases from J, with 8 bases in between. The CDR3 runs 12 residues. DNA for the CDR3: TGTGCCAGCGCAGGGACCTCCTACGAGCAGTACTTC. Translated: CASAGTSYEQYF.

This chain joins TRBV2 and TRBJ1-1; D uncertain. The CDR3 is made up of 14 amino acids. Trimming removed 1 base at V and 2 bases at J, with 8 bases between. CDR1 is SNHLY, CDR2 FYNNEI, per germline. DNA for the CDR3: TGTGCCAGCAGTGAAGAGAACCTAAACACTGAAGCTTTCTTT. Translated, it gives CASSEENLNTEAFF.

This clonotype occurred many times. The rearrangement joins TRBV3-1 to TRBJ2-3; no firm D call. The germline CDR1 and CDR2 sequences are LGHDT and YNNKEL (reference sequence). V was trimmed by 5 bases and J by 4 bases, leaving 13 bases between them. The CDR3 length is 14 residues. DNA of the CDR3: TGTGCCAGCAGCTCAAACTTGGACGCAGATACGCAGTATTTT. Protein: CASSSNLDADTQYF.

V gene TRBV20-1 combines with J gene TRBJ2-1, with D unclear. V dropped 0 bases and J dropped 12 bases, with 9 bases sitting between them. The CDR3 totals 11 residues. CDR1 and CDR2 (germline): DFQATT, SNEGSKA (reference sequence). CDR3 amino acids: CSAREPTGQFF. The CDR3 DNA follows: TGCAGTGCTAGAGAGCCCACCGGGCAGTTCTTC.

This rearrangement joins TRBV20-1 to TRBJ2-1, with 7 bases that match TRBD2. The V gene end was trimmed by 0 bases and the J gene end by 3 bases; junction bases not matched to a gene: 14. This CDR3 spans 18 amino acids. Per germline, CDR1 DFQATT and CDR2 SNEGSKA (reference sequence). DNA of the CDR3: TGCAGTGCTAGAGATAGCTCCCTAGGGAGGGCGAACTACAATGAGCAGTTCTTC. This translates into CSARDSSLGRANYNEQFF.

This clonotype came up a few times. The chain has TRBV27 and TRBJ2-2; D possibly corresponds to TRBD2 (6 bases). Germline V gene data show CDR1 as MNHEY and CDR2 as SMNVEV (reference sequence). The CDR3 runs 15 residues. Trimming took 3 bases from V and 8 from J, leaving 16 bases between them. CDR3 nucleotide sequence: TGTGCCAGCAGTTTTCTAGCGCGGGCTGGGGGGGAGCTGTTTTTT. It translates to CASSFLARAGGELFF.

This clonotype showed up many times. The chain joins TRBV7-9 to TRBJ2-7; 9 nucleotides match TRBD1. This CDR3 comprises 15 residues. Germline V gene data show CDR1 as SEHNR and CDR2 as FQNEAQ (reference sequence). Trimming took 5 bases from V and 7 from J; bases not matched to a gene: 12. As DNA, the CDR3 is TGTGCCAGCAGCCCCGTGGGGGACAGGGCGTGGGAGCAGTACTTC. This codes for CASSPVGDRAWEQYF. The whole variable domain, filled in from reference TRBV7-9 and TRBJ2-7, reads DTGVSQNPRHKITKRGQNVTFRCDPISEHNRLYWYRQTLGQGPEFLTYFQNEAQLEKSRLLSDRFSAERPKGSFSTLEIQRTEQGDSAMYLCASSPVGDRAWEQYFGPGTRLTVT.

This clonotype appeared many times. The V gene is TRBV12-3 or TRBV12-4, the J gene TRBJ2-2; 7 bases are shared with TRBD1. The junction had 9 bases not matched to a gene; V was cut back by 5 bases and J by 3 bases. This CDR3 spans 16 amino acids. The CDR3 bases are TGTGCCAGCAGTCACCCCGGGACAGCCTACACCGGGGAGCTGTTTTTT. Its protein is CASSHPGTAYTGELFF.

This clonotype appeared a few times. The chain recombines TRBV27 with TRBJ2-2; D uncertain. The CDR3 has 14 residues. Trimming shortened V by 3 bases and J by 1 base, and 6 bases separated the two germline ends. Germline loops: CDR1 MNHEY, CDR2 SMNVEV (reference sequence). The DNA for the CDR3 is TGTGCCAGCAGTTTTGCAGGGAACACCGGGGAGCTGTTTTTT. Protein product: CASSFAGNTGELFF.

The CDR3 DNA is TGTGCTAGTGGTTTGAGTTCCGGGACTTACAATGAGCAGTTCTTC. Translation gives CASGLSSGTYNEQFF. V and J are TRBV12-5 and TRBJ2-1; D might be TRBD2 (6 bases). Germline lookup yields CDR1 LGHNT and CDR2 FRNRAP. Trimming pared 2 bases from V and 4 bases from J, leaving 12 bases between. There are 15 residues in the CDR3.

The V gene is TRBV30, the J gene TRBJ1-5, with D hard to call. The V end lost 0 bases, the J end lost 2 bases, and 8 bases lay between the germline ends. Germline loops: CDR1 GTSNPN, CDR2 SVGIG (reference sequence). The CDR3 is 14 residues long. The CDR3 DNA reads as TGTGCCTGGAGTGTAGGGTTGGGCAATCAGCCCCAGCATTTT. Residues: CAWSVGLGNQPQHF.

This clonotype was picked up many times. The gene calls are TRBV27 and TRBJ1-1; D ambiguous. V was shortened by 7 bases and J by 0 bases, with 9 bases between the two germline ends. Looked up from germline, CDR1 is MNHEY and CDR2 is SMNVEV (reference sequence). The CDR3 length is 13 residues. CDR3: CASTASMNTEAFF. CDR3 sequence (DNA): TGTGCCAGCACAGCCAGCATGAACACTGAAGCTTTCTTT.

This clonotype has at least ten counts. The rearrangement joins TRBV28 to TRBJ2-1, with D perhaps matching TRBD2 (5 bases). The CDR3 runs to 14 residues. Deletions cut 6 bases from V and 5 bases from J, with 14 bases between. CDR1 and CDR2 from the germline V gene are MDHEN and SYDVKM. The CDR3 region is CASSSRYGDNEQFF. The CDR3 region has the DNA TGTGCCAGCAGCTCACGATACGGGGACAATGAGCAGTTCTTC.

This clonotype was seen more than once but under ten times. The CDR3 spells CASSEDGPNEQFF. The DNA for the CDR3 is TGTGCCAGTAGCGAGGACGGGCCCAATGAGCAGTTCTTC. The V gene is TRBV19, the J gene TRBJ2-1; D call uncertain. The CDR3 length is 13 residues. Germline loops: CDR1 LNHDA, CDR2 SQIVND (reference sequence). Trimming stripped 6 bases from V and 6 bases from J, with 12 bases between.

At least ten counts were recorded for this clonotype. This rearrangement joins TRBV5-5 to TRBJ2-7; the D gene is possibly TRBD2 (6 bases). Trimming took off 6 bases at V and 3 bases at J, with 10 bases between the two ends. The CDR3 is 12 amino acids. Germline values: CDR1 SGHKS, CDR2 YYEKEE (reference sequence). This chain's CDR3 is CASTSASYEQYF. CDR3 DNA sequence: TGTGCCAGCACTAGCGCCAGCTACGAGCAGTACTTC.

The chain's CDR3 is CASSEGQGYGYTF. The CDR3 coding sequence is TGTGCCAGCAGTGAGGGACAGGGCTATGGCTACACCTTC. The V and J genes are TRBV25-1 and TRBJ1-2, with 9 bases matching TRBD1. With V trimmed by 3 bases and J by 4 bases, 0 bases remained unmatched. This CDR3 is built from 13 residues. Germline values: CDR1 MGHDK, CDR2 SYGVNS.